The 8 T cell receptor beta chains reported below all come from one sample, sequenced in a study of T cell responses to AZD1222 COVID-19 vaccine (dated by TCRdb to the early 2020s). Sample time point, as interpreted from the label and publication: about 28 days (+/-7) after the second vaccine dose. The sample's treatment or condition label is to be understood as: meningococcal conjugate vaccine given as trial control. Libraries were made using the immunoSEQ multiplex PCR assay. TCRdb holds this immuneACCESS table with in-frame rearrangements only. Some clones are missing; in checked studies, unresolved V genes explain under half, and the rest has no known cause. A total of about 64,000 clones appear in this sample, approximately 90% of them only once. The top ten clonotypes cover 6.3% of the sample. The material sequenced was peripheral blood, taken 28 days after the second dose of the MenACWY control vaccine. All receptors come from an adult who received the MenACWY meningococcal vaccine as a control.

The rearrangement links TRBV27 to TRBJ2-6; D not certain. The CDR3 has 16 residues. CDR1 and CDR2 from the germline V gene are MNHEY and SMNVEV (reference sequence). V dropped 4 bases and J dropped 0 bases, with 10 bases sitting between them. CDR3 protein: CASSSWSFSGANVLTF. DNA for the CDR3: TGTGCCAGCAGTTCGTGGTCGTTCTCTGGGGCCAACGTCCTGACTTTC. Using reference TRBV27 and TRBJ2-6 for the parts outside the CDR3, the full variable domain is EAQVTQNPRYLITVTGKKLTVTCSQNMNHEYMSWYRQDPGLGLRQIYYSMNVEVTDKGDVPEGYKVSRKEKRNFPLILESPSPNQTSLYFCASSSWSFSGANVLTFGAGSRLTVL.

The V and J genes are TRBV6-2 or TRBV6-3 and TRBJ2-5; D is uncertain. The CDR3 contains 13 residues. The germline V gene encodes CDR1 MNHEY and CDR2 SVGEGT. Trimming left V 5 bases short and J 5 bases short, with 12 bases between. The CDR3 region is CASSILAVETQYF. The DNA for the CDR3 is TGTGCCAGCAGTATTCTGGCTGTCGAGACCCAGTACTTC.

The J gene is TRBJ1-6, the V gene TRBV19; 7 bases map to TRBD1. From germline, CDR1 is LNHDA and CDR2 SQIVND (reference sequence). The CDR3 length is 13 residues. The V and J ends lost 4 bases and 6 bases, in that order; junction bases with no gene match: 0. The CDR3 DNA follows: TGTGCCAGTAGTACAGGGGGTAATTCACCCCTCCACTTT. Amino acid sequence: CASSTGGNSPLHF. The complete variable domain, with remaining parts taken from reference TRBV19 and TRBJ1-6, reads DGGITQSPKYLFRKEGQNVTLSCEQNLNHDAMYWYRQDPGQGLRLIYYSQIVNDFQKGDIAEGYSVSREKKESFPLTVTSAQKNPTAFYLCASSTGGNSPLHFGNGTRLTVT.

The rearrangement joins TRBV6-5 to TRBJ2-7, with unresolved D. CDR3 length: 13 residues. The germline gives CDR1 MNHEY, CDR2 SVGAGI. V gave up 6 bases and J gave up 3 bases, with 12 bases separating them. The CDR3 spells CASRSSGLYEQYF. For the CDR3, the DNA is TGTGCCAGCAGGTCCTCAGGCCTCTACGAGCAGTACTTC.

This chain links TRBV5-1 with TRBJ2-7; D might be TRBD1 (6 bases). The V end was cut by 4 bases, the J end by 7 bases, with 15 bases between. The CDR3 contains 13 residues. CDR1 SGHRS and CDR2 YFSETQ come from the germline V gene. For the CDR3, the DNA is TGCGCCAGCAGCACTGGGGGCGTGAGGGAGCAGTACTTC. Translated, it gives CASSTGGVREQYF.

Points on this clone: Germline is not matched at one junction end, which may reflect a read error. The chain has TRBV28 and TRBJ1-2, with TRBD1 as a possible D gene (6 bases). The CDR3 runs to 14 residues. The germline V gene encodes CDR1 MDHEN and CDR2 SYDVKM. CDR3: CASRQGGRNYGYTF. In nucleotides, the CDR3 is TGTGCCAGCAGACAAGGGGGGAGGAACTATGGCTATACCTTC.

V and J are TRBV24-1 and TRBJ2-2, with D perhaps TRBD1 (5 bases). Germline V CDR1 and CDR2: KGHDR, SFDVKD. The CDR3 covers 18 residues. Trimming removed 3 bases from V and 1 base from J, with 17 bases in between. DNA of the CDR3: TGTGCCACCAGTGATCCCAGACTTGACAGTCTGAACACCGGGGAGCTGTTTTTT. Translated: CATSDPRLDSLNTGELFF.

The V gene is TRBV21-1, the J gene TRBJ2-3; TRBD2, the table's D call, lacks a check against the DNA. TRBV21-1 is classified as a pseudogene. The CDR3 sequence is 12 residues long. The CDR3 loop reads CASSRLADTQYF. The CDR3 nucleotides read TGTGCCAGCAGCCGACTGGCAGATACGCAGTATTTT.